Listed below are T cell receptor beta chains from one sample, sequenced in a study of T cells in Graves' hyperthyroidism and ophthalmopathy. In TCRdb, the multiplex PCR reads were re-called with MiXCR into one record per CDR3 protein. The repertoire holds hundreds of thousands of distinct CDR3 sequences, with around 13% as singletons. The sequenced sample consisted of blood. Receptors originate from a woman aged 35 to 49 with Graves' hyperthyroidism. Both conserved end residues are part of each CDR3. The D gene is left open where the match is weak. Clone size, where shown, is once, few, many, or a class for clones that have expanded.

D gene | J gene | V gene | clone size | CDR3 DNA | CDR3 protein
TRBD1 | TRBJ1-6 | TRBV6-1 | - | TGTGCCAGCAGAGGGGACAGGAGGTATTCACCCCTCCACTTT | CASRGDRRYSPLHF
TRBD2 | TRBJ2-7 | TRBV6-1 | many | TGTGCCAGCAGTCAGGGACTAGCGGGAGTAGACGAGCAGTACTTC | CASSQGLAGVDEQYF
TRBD1 | TRBJ1-1 | TRBV7-8 | once | TGTGCCAGCAGCTTGGCCGGGACAGGGGGCGTCACTGAAGCTTTCTTT | CASSLAGTGGVTEAFF
TRBD2 | TRBJ2-5 | TRBV7-9 | - | TGTGCCAGCAGCCCATCTGGGAGGGGTGGTCAAGAGACCCAGTACTTC | CASSPSGRGGQETQYF
TRBD2 | TRBJ2-1 | TRBV3-1 | many | TGTGCCAGCAGCCTTAGCGGGAGGGCCGACAATGAGCAGTTCTTC | CASSLSGRADNEQFF
TRBD1 | TRBJ1-5 | TRBV28 | - | TGTGCCAGCAGTTGGAAGACAGGGCAAGGGCAGCCCCAGCATTTT | CASSWKTGQGQPQHF
TRBD2 | TRBJ2-3 | TRBV11-2 | - | TGTGCCAGCAGCACTCGACTAGCGGGAGTTTCAGATACGCAGTATTTT | CASSTRLAGVSDTQYF
- | TRBJ1-5 | TRBV5-1 | many | TGCGCCAGCAGCTACGGCTCTGGAGGGAATCAGCCCCAGCATTTT | CASSYGSGGNQPQHF
TRBD2 | TRBJ2-3 | TRBV24-1 | many | TGTGCCACCAGTGATTCTAGCGGGAGAGGGGGGAGAGATACGCAGTATTTT | CATSDSSGRGGRDTQYF
- | TRBJ2-4 | TRBV29-1 | few | TGCAGCGTTGAACTTGGCAAAAACATTCAGTACTTC | CSVELGKNIQYF
- | TRBJ2-1 | TRBV5-1 | - | TGCGCCAGCAGCCTGGGACCTCAACGATACAATGAGCAGTTCTTC | CASSLGPQRYNEQFF
TRBD1 | TRBJ1-5 | TRBV19 | few | TGTGCCAGTAGTGTGGACAGGGGCCATGATCAGCCCCAGCATTTT | CASSVDRGHDQPQHF
TRBD2 | TRBJ2-5 | TRBV7-9 | few | TGTGCCAGCAGTCCGGGACTAGCGGGAGCGGAGACCCAGTACTTC | CASSPGLAGAETQYF
- | TRBJ2-3 | TRBV9 | - | TGTGCCAGCAGCGTATTCGGCGACAGCCGCACAGATACGCAGTATTTT | CASSVFGDSRTDTQYF
- | TRBJ2-1 | TRBV7-9 | - | TGTGCCAGCAGCACTAGTTCTCTCCCTTTCAATGAGCAGTTCTTC | CASSTSSLPFNEQFF
- | TRBJ1-1 | TRBV30 | many | TGTGCCTGGAGGGCAGTGAGGAACACTGAAGCTTTCTTT | CAWRAVRNTEAFF
- | TRBJ1-5 | TRBV6-1 | many | TGTGCCAGCAGGCGGACGGGCAATCAGCCCCAGCATTTT | CASRRTGNQPQHF
TRBD1 | TRBJ1-2 | TRBV19 | few | TGTGCCAGTAGTACCACCCAGGGGGATCGGTATGGCTACACCTTC | CASSTTQGDRYGYTF
- | TRBJ2-7 | TRBV5-8 | many | TGTGCCAGCAGCCCGGTCCCCCCGGTGGGCTACGAGCAGTACTTC | CASSPVPPVGYEQYF
- | TRBJ2-5 | TRBV5-1 | few | TGCGCCAGCAGCTTTGGACTGACGATACAAGAGACCCAGTACTTC | CASSFGLTIQETQYF
- | TRBJ1-2 | TRBV6-1 | many | TGTGCCAGCACCTCGGACACCTCCCATGGCTACACCTTC | CASTSDTSHGYTF
- | TRBJ2-1 | TRBV7-2 | many | TGTGCCAGCAGCTCTCCTGGGGGCCGAAGGAATTACAATGAGCAGTTCTTC | CASSSPGGRRNYNEQFF
TRBD1 | TRBJ2-5 | TRBV3-1 | many | TGTGCCAGCAGCCCGAACTTTGACAGGGTACCGCGGGAGACCCAGTACTTC | CASSPNFDRVPRETQYF
- | TRBJ2-2 | TRBV28 | few | TGTGCCAGCAGTACAGGACAGAAGAACACCGGGGAGCTGTTTTTT | CASSTGQKNTGELFF
TRBD1 | TRBJ2-3 | TRBV29-1 | few | TGCAGCGTAGGACAGGGATCTATAGATACGCAGTATTTT | CSVGQGSIDTQYF
- | TRBJ1-1 | TRBV20-1 | many | TGCAGGCAGAAGGGGGACGGCGAAGCTTTCTTT | CRQKGDGEAFF